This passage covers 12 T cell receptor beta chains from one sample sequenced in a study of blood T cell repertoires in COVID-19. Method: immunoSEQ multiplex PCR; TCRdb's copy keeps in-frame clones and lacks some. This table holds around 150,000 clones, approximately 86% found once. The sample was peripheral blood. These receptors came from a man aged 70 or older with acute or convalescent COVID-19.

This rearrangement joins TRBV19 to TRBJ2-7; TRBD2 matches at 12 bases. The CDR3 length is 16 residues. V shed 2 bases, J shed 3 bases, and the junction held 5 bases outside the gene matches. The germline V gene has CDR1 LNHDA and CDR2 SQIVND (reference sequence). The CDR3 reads CASSISLAGGDYEQYF. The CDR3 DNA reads TGTGCCAGTAGTATAAGTCTAGCGGGAGGGGACTACGAGCAGTACTTC.

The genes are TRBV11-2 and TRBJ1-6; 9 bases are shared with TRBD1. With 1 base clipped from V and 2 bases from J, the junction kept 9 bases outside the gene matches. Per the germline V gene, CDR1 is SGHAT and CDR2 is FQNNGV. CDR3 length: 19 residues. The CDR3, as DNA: TGTGCCAGCAGCTTAGTCCCTACAGGGGGCACTACCTATAATTCACCCCTCCACTTT. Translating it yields CASSLVPTGGTTYNSPLHF.

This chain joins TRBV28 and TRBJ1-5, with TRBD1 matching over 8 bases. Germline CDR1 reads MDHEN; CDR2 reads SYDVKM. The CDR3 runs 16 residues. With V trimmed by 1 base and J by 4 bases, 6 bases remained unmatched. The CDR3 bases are TGTGCCAGCAGTTTATCAGGGGGCAGGGTGAATCAGCCCCAGCATTTT. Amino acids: CASSLSGGRVNQPQHF.

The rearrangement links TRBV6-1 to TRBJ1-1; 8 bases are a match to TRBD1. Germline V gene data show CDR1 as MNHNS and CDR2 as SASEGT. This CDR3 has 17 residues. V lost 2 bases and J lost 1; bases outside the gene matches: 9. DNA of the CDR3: TGTGCCAGCAGTGAAAACGTCAGGGGGCGCGGGAACACTGAAGCTTTCTTT. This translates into CASSENVRGRGNTEAFF.

This CDR3 reads CASSQGESISYEQYF. Written as DNA, the CDR3 is TGCGCCAGCAGCCAAGGCGAGTCGATCTCCTACGAGCAGTACTTC. The chain employs TRBV4-3 and TRBJ2-7; the D is unclear. In germline, CDR1 is LGHNA, CDR2 YSLEER. V was pared by 1 base and J by 0 bases, with 10 bases between. The CDR3 covers 15 residues.

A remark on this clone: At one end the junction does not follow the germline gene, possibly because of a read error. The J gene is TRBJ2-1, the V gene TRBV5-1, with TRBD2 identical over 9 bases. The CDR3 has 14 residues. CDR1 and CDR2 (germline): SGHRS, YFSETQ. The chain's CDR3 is CASRSGLGLAIYLF. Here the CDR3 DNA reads TGCGCCAGCAGATCTGGCCTGGGACTAGCAATTTATCTCTTC. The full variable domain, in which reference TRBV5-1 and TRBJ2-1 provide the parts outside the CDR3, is KAGVTQTPRYLIKTRGQQVTLSCSPISGHRSVSWYQQTPGQGLQFLFEYFSETQRNKGNFPGRFSGRQFSNSRSEMNVSTLELGDSALYLCASRSGLGLAIYLFGPGTRLTVL.

The CDR3 DNA follows: TGTGCCAGCAGCTGGGGACAGGGGATATCCGATACGCAGTATTTT. This sequence encodes CASSWGQGISDTQYF. The gene calls are TRBV11-3 and TRBJ2-3, with 10 bases identical to TRBD1. The CDR3 is 15 residues long. Germline trimming cut 4 bases from V and 6 bases from J; bases unmatched to any gene: 7. Germline CDR1 SGHNT, CDR2 YENEEA.

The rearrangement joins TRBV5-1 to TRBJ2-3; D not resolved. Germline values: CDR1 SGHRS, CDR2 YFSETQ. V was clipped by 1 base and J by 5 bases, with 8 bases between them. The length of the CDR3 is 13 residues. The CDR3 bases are TGCGCCAGCAGCTTGTTCCCGGGAGATACGCAGTATTTT. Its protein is CASSLFPGDTQYF.

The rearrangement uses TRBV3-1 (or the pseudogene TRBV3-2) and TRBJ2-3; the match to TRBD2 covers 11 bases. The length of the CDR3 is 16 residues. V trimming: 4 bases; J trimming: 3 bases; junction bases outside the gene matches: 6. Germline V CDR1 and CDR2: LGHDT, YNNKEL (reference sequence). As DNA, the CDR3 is TGTGCCAGCAGCCTTGTAGCGGGAGGGTTGACAGATACGCAGTATTTT. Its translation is CASSLVAGGLTDTQYF.

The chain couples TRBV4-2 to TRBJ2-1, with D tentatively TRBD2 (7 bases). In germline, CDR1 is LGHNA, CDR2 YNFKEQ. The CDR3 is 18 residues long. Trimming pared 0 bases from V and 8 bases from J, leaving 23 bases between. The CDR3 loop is CASSQDEVAGRGVDEQFF. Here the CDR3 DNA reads TGTGCCAGCAGCCAAGACGAGGTGGCGGGGAGGGGGGTAGATGAGCAGTTCTTC.

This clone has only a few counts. CDR3 coding DNA: TGTGCCAGCAGCAGCGGACTAGCGTTAGAGACCCAGTACTTC. It specifies CASSSGLALETQYF. The rearrangement links TRBV27 to TRBJ2-5; 9 nucleotides match TRBD2. The CDR3 extends over 14 amino acids. Germline values: CDR1 MNHEY, CDR2 SMNVEV (reference sequence). V lost 6 bases to trimming and J lost 4 bases; unmatched junction nucleotides: 6.

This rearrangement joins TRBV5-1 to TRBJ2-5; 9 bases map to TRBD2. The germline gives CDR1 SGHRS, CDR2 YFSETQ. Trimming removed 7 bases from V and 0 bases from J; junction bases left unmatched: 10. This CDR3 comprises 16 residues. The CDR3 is CASGWPGLANQETQYF. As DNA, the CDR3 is TGCGCCAGCGGTTGGCCGGGACTAGCCAACCAAGAGACCCAGTACTTC.